The entry that follows covers one T cell receptor beta chain sequence. The sample originates from a study of technical replicates of blood from several donors. The germline V gene encodes CDR1 SGHTA and CDR2 FQGNSA. The CDR3 contains 15 residues. V lost 3 bases and J lost 3, with 15 bases in between. Measured with immunoSEQ multiplex PCR; TCRdb has only the in-frame clones, and not every one. The repertoire holds 75,000 to 90,000 clones, with 95% to 98% as singletons. The chain couples TRBV7-2 to TRBJ2-7; D is unclear. The TCR sequence derives from a human donor in good health. Sequences were obtained from T cells isolated from PBMCs. The chain's CDR3 is CASSFRSGNYYEQYF. The CDR3 DNA reads TGTGCCAGCAGCTTCCGATCGGGTAACTACTACGAGCAGTACTTC.